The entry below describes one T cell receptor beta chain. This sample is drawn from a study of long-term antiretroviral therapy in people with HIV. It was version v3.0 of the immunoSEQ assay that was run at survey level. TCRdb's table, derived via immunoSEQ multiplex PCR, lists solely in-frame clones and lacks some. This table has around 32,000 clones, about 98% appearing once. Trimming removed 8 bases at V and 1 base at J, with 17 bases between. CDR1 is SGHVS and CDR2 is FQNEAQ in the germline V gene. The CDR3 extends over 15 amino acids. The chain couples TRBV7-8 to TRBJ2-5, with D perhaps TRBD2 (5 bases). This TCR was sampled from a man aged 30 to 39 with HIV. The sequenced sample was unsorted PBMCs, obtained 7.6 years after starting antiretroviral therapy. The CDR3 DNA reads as TGTGCCAGCCGCCCCGGAGGCGGTCCCCAAGAGACCCAGTACTTC. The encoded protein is CASRPGGGPQETQYF. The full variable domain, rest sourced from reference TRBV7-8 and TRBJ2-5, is GAGVSQSPRYKVAKRGQDVALRCDPISGHVSLFWYQQALGQGPEFLTYFQNEAQLDKSGLPSDRFFAERPEGSVSTLKIQRTQQEDSAVYLCASRPGGGPQETQYFGPGTRLLVL.